The entry below describes one T cell receptor (beta chain). The length of the CDR3 is 13 residues. V was trimmed by 0 bases and J by 7 bases, leaving 5 bases between them. The V gene's germline CDR1 is SGHRS and CDR2 YFSETQ. Authors' data handling: From reference gene primer amplification, estimates of nucleated cell counts were derived. Libraries were prepared by immunoSEQ multiplex PCR; TCRdb keeps only in-frame clonotypes and omits some of them. V, J and clone size reflect that table, while D and trimming were determined from the DNA. The sample records more than 40,000 clones, 86% being singletons. The sample belongs to a study of blood T cell repertoires in COVID-19. In the study overall: Samples taken during acute and convalescent COVID-19 were collected in the United States, Italy and Spain. Sources were T cells, B-cell-depleted T cells, or PBMCs; the material itself was cDNA or gDNA.

The chain recombines TRBV5-1 with TRBJ1-6, with D possibly TRBD1 on 5 matching bases. The TCR originated in a man in his sixties with active or convalescent COVID-19. Sequenced: peripheral blood. CDR3 nucleotide sequence: TGCGCCAGCAGCTTGGAGGGGAATTCACCCCTCCACTTT. It codes for CASSLEGNSPLHF.